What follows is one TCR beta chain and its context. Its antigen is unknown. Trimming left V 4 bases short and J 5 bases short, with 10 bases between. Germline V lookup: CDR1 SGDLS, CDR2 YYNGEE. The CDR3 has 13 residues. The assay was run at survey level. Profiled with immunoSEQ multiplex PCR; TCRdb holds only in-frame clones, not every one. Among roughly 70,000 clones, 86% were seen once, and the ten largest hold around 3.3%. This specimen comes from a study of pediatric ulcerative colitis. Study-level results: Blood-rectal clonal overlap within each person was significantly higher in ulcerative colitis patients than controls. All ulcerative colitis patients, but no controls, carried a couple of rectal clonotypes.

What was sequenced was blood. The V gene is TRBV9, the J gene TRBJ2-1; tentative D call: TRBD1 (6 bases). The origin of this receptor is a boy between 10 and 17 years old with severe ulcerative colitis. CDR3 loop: CASSRTGNNEQFF. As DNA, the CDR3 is TGTGCCAGCAGCCGCACAGGGAACAATGAGCAGTTCTTC.